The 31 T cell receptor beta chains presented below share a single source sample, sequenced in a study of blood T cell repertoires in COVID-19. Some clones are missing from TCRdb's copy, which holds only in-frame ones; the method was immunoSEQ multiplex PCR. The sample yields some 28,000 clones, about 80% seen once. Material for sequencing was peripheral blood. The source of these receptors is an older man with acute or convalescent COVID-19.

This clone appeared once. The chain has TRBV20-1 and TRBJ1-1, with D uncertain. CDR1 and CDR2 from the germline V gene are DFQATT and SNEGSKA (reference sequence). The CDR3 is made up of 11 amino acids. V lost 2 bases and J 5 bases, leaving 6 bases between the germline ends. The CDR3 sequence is CSARPQTEAFF. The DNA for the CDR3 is TGCAGTGCTAGACCTCAGACTGAAGCTTTCTTT.

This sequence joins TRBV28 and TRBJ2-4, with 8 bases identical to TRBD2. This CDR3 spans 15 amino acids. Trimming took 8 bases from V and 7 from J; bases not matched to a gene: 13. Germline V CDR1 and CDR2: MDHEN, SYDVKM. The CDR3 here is CASHPPGGERNIQYF. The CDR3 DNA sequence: TGTGCCAGCCACCCCCCGGGGGGGGAGAGGAACATTCAGTACTTC.

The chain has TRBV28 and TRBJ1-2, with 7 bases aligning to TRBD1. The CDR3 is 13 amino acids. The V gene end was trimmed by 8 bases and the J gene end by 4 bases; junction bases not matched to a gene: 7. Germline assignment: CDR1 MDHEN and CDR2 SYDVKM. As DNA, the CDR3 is TGTGCCAGCGGCCCTGGGACAGTCTATGGCTACACCTTC. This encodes CASGPGTVYGYTF.

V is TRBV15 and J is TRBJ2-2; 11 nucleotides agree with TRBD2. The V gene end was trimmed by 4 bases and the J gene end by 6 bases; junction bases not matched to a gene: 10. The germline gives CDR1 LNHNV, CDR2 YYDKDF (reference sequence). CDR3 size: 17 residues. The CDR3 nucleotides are TGTGCCACCAGCAATAGGCTTAGCGGGAGGGAGGCCGGGGAGCTGTTTTTT. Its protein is CATSNRLSGREAGELFF.

In DNA form, the CDR3 reads TGTGCCAGCAGCTTAGCCTCTCAGGGTAAAGAGCAGTACTTC. Its protein is CASSLASQGKEQYF. The chain couples TRBV7-6 to TRBJ2-7, with a possible D match to TRBD1 (5 bases). The CDR3 runs 14 residues. The V end lost 0 bases, the J end lost 7 bases, and 13 bases lay between the germline ends. Per the germline V gene, CDR1 is SGHVS and CDR2 is FNYEAQ.

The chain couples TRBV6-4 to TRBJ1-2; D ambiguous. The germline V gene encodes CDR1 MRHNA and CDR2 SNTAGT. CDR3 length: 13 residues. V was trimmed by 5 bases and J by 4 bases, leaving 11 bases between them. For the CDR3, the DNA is TGTGCCAGCAGTCCCGGCGGTCCCTATGGCTACACCTTC. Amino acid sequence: CASSPGGPYGYTF.

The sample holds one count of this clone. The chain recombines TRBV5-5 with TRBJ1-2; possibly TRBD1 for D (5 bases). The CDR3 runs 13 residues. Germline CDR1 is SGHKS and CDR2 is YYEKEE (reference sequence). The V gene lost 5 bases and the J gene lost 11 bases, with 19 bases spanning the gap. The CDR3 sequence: CASRPGLYGGYTF. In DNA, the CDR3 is TGTGCCAGCAGGCCGGGACTATATGGAGGGTACACCTTC.

CDR3: CASSPARSETQYF. The CDR3 nucleotides read TGTGCCAGCAGCCCCGCCCGGTCAGAGACCCAGTACTTC. J is TRBJ2-5 and V is TRBV7-3; D unclear. Looked up from germline, CDR1 is SGHTA and CDR2 is FQGTGA. Trimming removed 5 bases from V and 4 bases from J, with 11 bases in between. The CDR3 length is 13 residues.

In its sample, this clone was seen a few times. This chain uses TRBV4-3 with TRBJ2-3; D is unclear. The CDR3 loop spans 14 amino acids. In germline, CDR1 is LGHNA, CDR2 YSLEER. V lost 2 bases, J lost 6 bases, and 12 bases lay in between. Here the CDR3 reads CASSQKDSTDTQYF. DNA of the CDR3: TGCGCCAGCAGCCAAAAAGATAGTACGGATACGCAGTATTTT.

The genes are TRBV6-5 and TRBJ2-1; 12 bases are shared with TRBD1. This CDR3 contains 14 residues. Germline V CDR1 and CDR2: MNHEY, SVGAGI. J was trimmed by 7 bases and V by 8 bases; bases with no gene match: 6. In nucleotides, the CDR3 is TGTGCCAGCCCGGGACAGGGGGCGGCGAATGAGCAGTTCTTC. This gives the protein CASPGQGAANEQFF.

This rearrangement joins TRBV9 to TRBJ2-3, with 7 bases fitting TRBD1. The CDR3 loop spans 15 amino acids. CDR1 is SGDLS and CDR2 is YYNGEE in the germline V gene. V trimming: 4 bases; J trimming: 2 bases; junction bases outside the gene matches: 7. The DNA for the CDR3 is TGTGCCAGCAGCCCAGGGGGTCTACACACAGATACGCAGTATTTT. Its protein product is CASSPGGLHTDTQYF.

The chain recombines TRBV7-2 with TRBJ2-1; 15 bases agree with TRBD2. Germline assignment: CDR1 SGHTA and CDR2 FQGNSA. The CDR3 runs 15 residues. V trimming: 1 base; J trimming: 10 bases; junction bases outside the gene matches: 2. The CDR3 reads CASSLGTSGRDEQFF. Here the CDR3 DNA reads TGTGCCAGCAGCTTAGGGACTAGCGGGAGGGACGAGCAGTTCTTC.

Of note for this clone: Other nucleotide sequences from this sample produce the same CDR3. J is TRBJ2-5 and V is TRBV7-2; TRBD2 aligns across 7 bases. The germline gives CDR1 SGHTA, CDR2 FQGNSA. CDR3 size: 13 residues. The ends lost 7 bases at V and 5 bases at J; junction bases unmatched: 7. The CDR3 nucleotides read TGTGCCAGCAACCCGGGGGGTGGGGAGACCCAGTACTTC. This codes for CASNPGGGETQYF.

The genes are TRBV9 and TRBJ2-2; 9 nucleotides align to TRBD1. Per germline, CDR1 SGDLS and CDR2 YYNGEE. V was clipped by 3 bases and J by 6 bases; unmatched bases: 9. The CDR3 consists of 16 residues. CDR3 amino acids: CASSGRDRVDAGELFF. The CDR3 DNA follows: TGTGCCAGCAGCGGCCGGGACAGGGTTGATGCCGGGGAGCTGTTTTTT.

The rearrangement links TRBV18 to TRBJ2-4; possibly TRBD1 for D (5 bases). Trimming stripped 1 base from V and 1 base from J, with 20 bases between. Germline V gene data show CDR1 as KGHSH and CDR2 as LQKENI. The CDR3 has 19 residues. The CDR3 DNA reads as TGTGCCAGCTCACCACAGGGCGAGCGCAGGGCAAGCGCCAAAAACATTCAGTACTTC. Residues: CASSPQGERRASAKNIQYF.

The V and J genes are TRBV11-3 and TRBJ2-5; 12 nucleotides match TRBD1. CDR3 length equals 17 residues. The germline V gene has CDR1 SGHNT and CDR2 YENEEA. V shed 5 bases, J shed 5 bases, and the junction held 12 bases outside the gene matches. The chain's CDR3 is CASSSGTGGIKEETQYF. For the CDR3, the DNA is TGTGCCAGCAGCAGCGGGACAGGGGGCATAAAGGAGGAGACCCAGTACTTC. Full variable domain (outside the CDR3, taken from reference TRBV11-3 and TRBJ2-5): EAGVVQSPRYKIIEKKQPVAFWCNPISGHNTLYWYLQNLGQGPELLIRYENEEAVDDSQLPKDRFSAERLKGVDSTLKIQPAELGDSAVYLCASSSGTGGIKEETQYFGPGTRLLVL.

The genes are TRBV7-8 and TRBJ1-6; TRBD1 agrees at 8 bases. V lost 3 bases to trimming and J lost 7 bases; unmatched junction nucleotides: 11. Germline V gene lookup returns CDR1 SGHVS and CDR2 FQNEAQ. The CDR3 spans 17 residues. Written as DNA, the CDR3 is TGTGCCAGCAGCTTTACTACCGGGACAGGAACCAATTCACCCCTCCACTTT. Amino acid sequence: CASSFTTGTGTNSPLHF.

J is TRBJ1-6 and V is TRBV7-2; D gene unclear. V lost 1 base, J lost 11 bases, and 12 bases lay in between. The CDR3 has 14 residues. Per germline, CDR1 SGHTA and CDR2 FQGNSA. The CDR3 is CASSLVRDNTPLHF. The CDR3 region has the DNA TGTGCCAGCAGCTTAGTTCGAGACAATACACCCCTCCACTTT.

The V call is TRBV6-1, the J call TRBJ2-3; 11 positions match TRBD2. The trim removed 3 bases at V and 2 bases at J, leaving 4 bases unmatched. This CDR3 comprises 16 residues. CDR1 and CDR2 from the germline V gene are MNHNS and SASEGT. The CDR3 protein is CASSDHSGGATDTQYF. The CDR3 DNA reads TGTGCCAGCAGTGATCATAGCGGGGGGGCCACAGATACGCAGTATTTT.

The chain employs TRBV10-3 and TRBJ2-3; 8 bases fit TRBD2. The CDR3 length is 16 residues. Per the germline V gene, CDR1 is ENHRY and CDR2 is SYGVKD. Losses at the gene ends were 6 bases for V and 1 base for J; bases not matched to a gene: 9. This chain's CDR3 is CAISSKTSDGTDTQYF. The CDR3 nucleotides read TGTGCCATCAGCAGCAAGACTAGCGACGGCACAGATACGCAGTATTTT.

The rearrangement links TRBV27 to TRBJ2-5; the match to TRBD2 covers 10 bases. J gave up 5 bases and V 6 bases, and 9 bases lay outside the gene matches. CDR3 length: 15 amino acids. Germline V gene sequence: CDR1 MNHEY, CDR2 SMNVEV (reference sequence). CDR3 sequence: CASRTTSGVVETQYF. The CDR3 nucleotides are TGTGCCAGCAGAACCACTAGCGGGGTTGTTGAGACCCAGTACTTC.

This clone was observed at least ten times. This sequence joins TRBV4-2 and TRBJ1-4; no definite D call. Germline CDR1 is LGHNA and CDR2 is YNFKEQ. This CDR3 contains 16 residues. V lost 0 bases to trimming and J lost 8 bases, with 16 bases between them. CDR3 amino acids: CASSQDQAGNGEKLFF. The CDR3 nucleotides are TGTGCCAGCAGCCAAGATCAAGCAGGAAACGGCGAAAAACTGTTTTTT.

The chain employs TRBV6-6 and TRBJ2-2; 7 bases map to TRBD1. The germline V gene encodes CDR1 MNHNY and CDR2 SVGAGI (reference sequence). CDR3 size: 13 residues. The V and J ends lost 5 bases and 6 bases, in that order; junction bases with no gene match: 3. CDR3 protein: CASSRQGAGELFF. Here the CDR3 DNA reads TGTGCCAGCAGTCGACAGGGTGCCGGGGAGCTGTTTTTT.

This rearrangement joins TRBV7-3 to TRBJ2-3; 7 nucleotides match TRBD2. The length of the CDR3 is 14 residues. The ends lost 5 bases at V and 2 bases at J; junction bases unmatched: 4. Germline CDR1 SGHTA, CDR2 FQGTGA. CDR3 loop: CASSPGLDTDTQYF. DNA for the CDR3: TGTGCCAGCAGCCCCGGACTAGACACAGATACGCAGTATTTT.

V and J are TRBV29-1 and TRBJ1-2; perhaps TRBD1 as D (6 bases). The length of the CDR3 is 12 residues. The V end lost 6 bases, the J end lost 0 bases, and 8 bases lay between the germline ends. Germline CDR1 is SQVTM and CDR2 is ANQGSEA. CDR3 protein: CSVDSPNYGYTF. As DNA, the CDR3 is TGCAGCGTGGACAGCCCTAACTATGGCTACACCTTC.

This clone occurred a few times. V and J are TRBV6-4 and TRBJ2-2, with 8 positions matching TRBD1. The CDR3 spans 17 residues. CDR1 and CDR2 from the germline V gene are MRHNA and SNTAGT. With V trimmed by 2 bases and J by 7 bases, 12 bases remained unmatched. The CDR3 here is CASSDPKGQGAGGELFF. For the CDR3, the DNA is TGTGCCAGCAGTGACCCCAAGGGGCAGGGGGCGGGCGGGGAGCTGTTTTTT.

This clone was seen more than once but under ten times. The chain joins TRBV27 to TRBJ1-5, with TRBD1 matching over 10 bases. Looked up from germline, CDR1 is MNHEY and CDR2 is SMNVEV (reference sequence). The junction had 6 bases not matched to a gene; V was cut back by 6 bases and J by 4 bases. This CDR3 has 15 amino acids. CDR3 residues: CASRAGQGFNQPQHF. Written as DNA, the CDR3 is TGTGCCAGCAGAGCGGGACAGGGGTTTAATCAGCCCCAGCATTTT.

For the CDR3, the DNA is TGCGCCAGCAGCTTTAGGACAGGGGGGCCGAGAAACACCATATATTTT. It codes for CASSFRTGGPRNTIYF. The J gene is TRBJ1-3, the V gene TRBV5-1; 10 nucleotides match TRBD1. V trimming: 2 bases; J trimming: 5 bases; junction bases outside the gene matches: 7. CDR1 and CDR2 from the germline V gene are SGHRS and YFSETQ. CDR3 size: 16 residues.

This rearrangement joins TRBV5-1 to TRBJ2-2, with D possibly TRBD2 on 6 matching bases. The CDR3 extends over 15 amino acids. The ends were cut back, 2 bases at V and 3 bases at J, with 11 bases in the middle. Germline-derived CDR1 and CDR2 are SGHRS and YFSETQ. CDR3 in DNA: TGCGCCAGCAGCTTCAGACTAGGGGACACCGGGGAGCTGTTTTTT. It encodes CASSFRLGDTGELFF.

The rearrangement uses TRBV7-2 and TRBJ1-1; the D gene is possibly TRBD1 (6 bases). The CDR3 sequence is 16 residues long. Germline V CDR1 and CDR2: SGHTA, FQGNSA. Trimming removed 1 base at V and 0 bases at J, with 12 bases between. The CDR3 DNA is TGTGCCAGCAGCTTAGGGGGGCCGGTAGTGAACACTGAAGCTTTCTTT. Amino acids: CASSLGGPVVNTEAFF.

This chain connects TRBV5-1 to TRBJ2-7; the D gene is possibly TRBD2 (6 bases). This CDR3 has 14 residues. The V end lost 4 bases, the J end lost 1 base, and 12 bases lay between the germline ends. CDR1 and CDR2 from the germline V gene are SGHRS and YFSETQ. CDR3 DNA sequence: TGCGCCAGCAGCGGAATAGCGGATTCCTACGAGCAGTACTTC. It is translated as CASSGIADSYEQYF.